This T cell receptor beta chain was recovered during a study of cytomegalovirus exposure and HLA in healthy donors. The primer mix had 60 Vbeta and 13 Jbeta primers. Some clones are missing from TCRdb's copy, which holds only in-frame ones; the method was immunoSEQ multiplex PCR. The sample holds roughly 120,000 clones; about 79% are singletons and the top ten take 2.5% to 3%. Germline V gene lookup returns CDR1 MDHEN and CDR2 SYDVKM. This CDR3 comprises 14 residues. The V end lost 3 bases, the J end lost 0 bases, and 6 bases lay between the germline ends. The donors (healthy individuals) were bone marrow donors.

The TCR was taken from a young woman in good health and CMV-seropositive. Sequencing input: PBMCs. The J gene is TRBJ1-3, the V gene TRBV28; D may be TRBD1 (5 bases). DNA for the CDR3: TGTGCCAGCAGTTTTACAGGCTCTGGAAACACCATATATTTT. This encodes CASSFTGSGNTIYF. Supplemented by reference TRBV28 and TRBJ1-3, the full variable domain reads DVKVTQSSRYLVKRTGEKVFLECVQDMDHENMFWYRQDPGLGLRLIYFSYDVKMKEKGDIPEGYSVSREKKERFSLILESASTNQTSMYLCASSFTGSGNTIYFGEGSWLTVV.